The 6 T cell receptor beta chains below were found in one sample sequenced in a study of PD-L1 blockade in urothelial cancer. The protocol was immunoSEQ multiplex PCR, while the TCRdb copy is restricted to in-frame clones and leaves out a portion. The sample includes under 100,000 clones, roughly 80% of them seen just once. The specimen was PBMCs, collected around atezolizumab (anti-PD-L1) treatment. The receptors originated from a man aged 65 to 79 with urothelial cancer.

The gene calls are TRBV11-1 and TRBJ2-7; D may be TRBD1 (6 bases). Germline-derived CDR1 and CDR2 are SGHAT and FQDESV (reference sequence). This CDR3 is built from 13 residues. The V end was cut by 5 bases, the J end by 3 bases, with 11 bases between. The CDR3 nucleotides are TGTGCCAGCAGCCGGACAGAAAACTACGAGCAGTACTTC. Its protein is CASSRTENYEQYF.

The chain employs TRBV5-5 and TRBJ2-5; TRBD2 might be the D (6 bases). Germline CDR1 SGHKS, CDR2 YYEKEE (reference sequence). Trimming took off 4 bases at V and 1 base at J, with 14 bases between the two ends. The length of the CDR3 is 15 residues. The chain's CDR3 is CASSTLISGQETQYF. The CDR3 DNA reads TGTGCCAGCAGCACCCTAATTAGCGGCCAAGAGACCCAGTACTTC.

This chain connects TRBV7-2 to TRBJ2-1, with D possibly TRBD2 on 7 matching bases. This CDR3 is built from 14 residues. Trimming pared 4 bases from V and 8 bases from J, leaving 15 bases between. CDR1 and CDR2 from the germline V gene are SGHTA and FQGNSA. In DNA, the CDR3 is TGTGCCAGCAGCTCGGGGGCTAGCGGCTATGAGCAGTTCTTC. It yields the protein CASSSGASGYEQFF.

This sequence joins TRBV2 and TRBJ1-6; 7 bases align to TRBD1. This CDR3 contains 15 residues. The V gene's germline CDR1 is SNHLY and CDR2 FYNNEI. The J segment lost 7 bases and the V segment lost 6 bases, leaving 9 bases of the junction unmatched. DNA for the CDR3: TGTGCCAGCAGCGTAAGGGGGCAGGGGAATTCACCCCTCCACTTT. It specifies CASSVRGQGNSPLHF.

V usage is TRBV21-1 and J usage is TRBJ2-7; the DNA was not used to check the table's D call, TRBD2. TRBV21-1 is a pseudogene. The CDR3 extends over 14 amino acids. CDR3 amino acids: CASSKGEVSYEQYF. The CDR3 DNA is TGTGCCAGCAGCAAAGGGGAGGTCTCCTACGAGCAGTACTTC.

Turning to this clone: The sample contains more than one DNA sequence encoding this CDR3. This chain's CDR3 is CASSVGLAGGPAQYF. CDR3 DNA sequence: TGTGCCAGCAGCGTAGGACTAGCGGGAGGGCCTGCGCAGTATTTT. V usage is TRBV9 and J usage is TRBJ2-3; 14 nucleotides match TRBD2. Germline V gene sequence: CDR1 SGDLS, CDR2 YYNGEE. The V and J ends lost 0 bases and 10 bases, in that order; junction bases with no gene match: 4. The CDR3 covers 15 residues.